The sample holds a few counts of the clone carrying this TCR beta chain. Original methodology: Reference gene primer amplification gave estimated nucleated cell counts. Sequencing was performed with immunoSEQ multiplex PCR; in TCRdb, only in-frame clones are kept and a portion is missing. The V and J calls and the clone size are those of that table, but D and trimming were determined from the DNA. The table has 62,000 or so clones, roughly 80% seen once. These data come from a study of blood T cell repertoires in COVID-19. This CDR3 is built from 16 residues. CDR1 and CDR2 from the germline V gene are MRHNA and SNTAGT. The V gene end was trimmed by 0 bases and the J gene end by 3 bases; junction bases not matched to a gene: 3. Participant reports of clinical history set cohort assignment.

The clonotype comes from a woman in her forties with acute COVID-19. Sequenced material: PBMCs or T cells enriched from blood (not recorded which). V gene TRBV6-4 combines with J gene TRBJ2-3; 10 nucleotides match TRBD2. CDR3 bases: TGTGCCAGCAGTGACTCGAGCGGGGGGGCAACAGATACGCAGTATTTT. This codes for CASSDSSGGATDTQYF.